The 15 T cell receptor beta chains in this list originate from one sample, sequenced in a study of blood T cell repertoires in COVID-19. The assay was immunoSEQ multiplex PCR, and TCRdb's table has in-frame clones only and misses some. This sample has 150,000 to 200,000 clones, with about 85% found just once. Sequencing was performed on peripheral blood. These receptors were taken from a man aged 65 to 85 with active or convalescent COVID-19.

Regarding this clone: A read error may account for a junction end that differs from germline. The chain has TRBV11-2 and TRBJ2-3; TRBD2 matches 11 bases. Germline assignment: CDR1 SGHAT and CDR2 FQNNGV. The CDR3 spans 14 residues. The CDR3 here is CASSLAGGPDTQYF. CDR3 DNA: TGTGCCAGCAGTTTAGCGGGAGGGCCGGATACGCAGTATTTT.

This clone was detected a few times. This chain links TRBV5-1 with TRBJ2-3; tentative D call: TRBD1 (6 bases). Trimming pared 2 bases from V and 7 bases from J, leaving 23 bases between. The CDR3 spans 17 residues. The germline CDR1 and CDR2 sequences are SGHRS and YFSETQ. The CDR3 protein is CASSLSHPGQGFNTQYF. The CDR3 DNA is TGCGCCAGCAGCTTAAGCCACCCTGGGCAGGGGTTTAATACGCAGTATTTT.

The J gene is TRBJ1-2, the V gene TRBV30; 10 nucleotides line up with TRBD1. J lost 7 bases, V lost 2 bases, and 10 bases had no gene match. Germline CDR1 reads GTSNPN; CDR2 reads SVGIG (reference sequence). The CDR3 has 15 residues. The chain's CDR3 is CAWSRMTGGAGGYTF. CDR3 DNA sequence: TGTGCCTGGAGTAGGATGACAGGGGGCGCGGGTGGCTACACCTTC.

This clone has more than one count but fewer than ten. V gene TRBV10-3 combines with J gene TRBJ2-7; TRBD2 is a possible D gene (6 bases). The CDR3 contains 12 residues. The germline V gene has CDR1 ENHRY and CDR2 SYGVKD. Between the trimmed V and J ends, which lost 8 bases and 7 bases, there was a span of 15 bases. CDR3 in DNA: TGTGCCATCCGGGACTCCCAGTGGGAGCAGTACTTC. Protein sequence: CAIRDSQWEQYF.

This chain connects TRBV5-1 to TRBJ1-3; D not resolved. Germline V lookup: CDR1 SGHRS, CDR2 YFSETQ. This CDR3 has 14 residues. V was cut by 0 bases and J by 0 bases, with 4 bases left in between. CDR3 amino acids: CASSLGSSGNTIYF. The CDR3 bases are TGCGCCAGCAGCTTGGGGAGCTCTGGAAACACCATATATTTT.

The J gene is TRBJ2-7, the V gene TRBV9, with 9 bases lining up with TRBD1. Germline loops: CDR1 SGDLS, CDR2 YYNGEE. The CDR3 sequence is 14 residues long. With V trimmed by 2 bases and J by 6 bases, 6 bases remained unmatched. The CDR3 nucleotides read TGTGCCAGCAGCGTCGGGACAGGGTACGTCGAGCAGTACTTC. Translating it yields CASSVGTGYVEQYF.

This chain joins TRBV5-4 and TRBJ1-2, with D unclear. The V end lost 2 bases, the J end lost 3 bases, and 8 bases lay between the germline ends. This CDR3 has 13 residues. Germline CDR1 and CDR2: SGHNT and YYREEE (reference sequence). The CDR3 loop reads CASSLREYYGYTF. Here the CDR3 DNA reads TGTGCCAGCAGCTTACGGGAGTACTATGGCTACACCTTC.

The chain employs TRBV4-2 and TRBJ1-2; TRBD1 is a possible D gene (5 bases). The CDR3 extends over 16 amino acids. Germline V gene data show CDR1 as LGHNA and CDR2 as YNFKEQ. Trimming removed 1 base from V and 0 bases from J, with 12 bases in between. Here the CDR3 DNA reads TGTGCCAGCAGCCAAGCGAGACAGACCGCTAACTATGGCTACACCTTC. Its protein product is CASSQARQTANYGYTF.

The chain carries TRBV7-2 and TRBJ1-5; D is undetermined. Germline V CDR1 and CDR2: SGHTA, FQGNSA. V was pared by 5 bases and J by 4 bases, with 9 bases between. CDR3 length equals 13 residues. The CDR3 bases are TGTGCCAGCAGCAACCGGAGAAATCAGCCCCAGCATTTT. Translation gives CASSNRRNQPQHF. The whole variable domain, filled in from reference TRBV7-2 and TRBJ1-5, reads GAGVSQSPSNKVTEKGKDVELRCDPISGHTALYWYRQSLGQGLEFLIYFQGNSAPDKSGLPSDRFSAERTGGSVSTLTIQRTQQEDSAVYLCASSNRRNQPQHFGDGTRLSIL.

The chain links TRBV2 to TRBJ2-3; D remains unclear. The V end lost 4 bases, the J end lost 0 bases, and 8 bases lay between the germline ends. CDR1 and CDR2 from the germline V gene are SNHLY and FYNNEI. The CDR3 length is 14 residues. The chain's CDR3 is CASSGRSSTDTQYF. CDR3 coding DNA: TGTGCCAGCAGTGGCCGGTCTAGCACAGATACGCAGTATTTT. Full variable domain (remainder filled in from reference TRBV2 and TRBJ2-3): EPEVTQTPSHQVTQMGQEVILRCVPISNHLYFYWYRQILGQKVEFLVSFYNNEISEKSEIFDDQFSVERPDGSNFTLKIRSTKLEDSAMYFCASSGRSSTDTQYFGPGTRLTVL.

This clone was detected only once. This rearrangement joins TRBV14 to TRBJ2-2; perhaps TRBD1 as D (6 bases). Germline V gene sequence: CDR1 SGHDN, CDR2 FVKESK. Between the trimmed V and J ends, which lost 3 bases and 0 bases, there was a span of 11 bases. The CDR3 has 16 amino acids. For the CDR3, the DNA is TGTGCCAGCAGCCACGGACAGTTCGCGAACACCGGGGAGCTGTTTTTT. It is translated as CASSHGQFANTGELFF.

The rearrangement uses TRBV5-1 and TRBJ2-3, with TRBD2 matching 12 bases. Germline CDR1 SGHRS, CDR2 YFSETQ. Unmatched junction bases numbered 3, after V lost 1 base and J lost 6 bases. The CDR3 has 15 amino acids. CDR3 protein: CASSLRLAGVDTQYF. CDR3 in DNA: TGCGCCAGCAGCTTGAGACTAGCGGGAGTGGATACGCAGTATTTT.

The chain links TRBV7-6 to TRBJ2-7, with 7 bases identical to TRBD2. Germline V gene sequence: CDR1 SGHVS, CDR2 FNYEAQ. Trimming cost V 0 bases and J 0 bases; bases outside gene matches: 2. The CDR3 covers 15 residues. CDR3 region: CASSLAGGSSYEQYF. Here the CDR3 DNA reads TGTGCCAGCAGCTTAGCGGGAGGGAGCTCCTACGAGCAGTACTTC.

The rearrangement uses TRBV7-2 and TRBJ1-1; possible D gene TRBD1, 5 bases. The germline CDR1 and CDR2 sequences are SGHTA and FQGNSA. The V gene lost 10 bases and the J gene lost 4 bases, with 16 bases spanning the gap. This CDR3 contains 13 residues. CDR3 DNA: TGTGCCACGCAGACAGTTCTAGGCACTGAAGCTTTCTTT. Its protein is CATQTVLGTEAFF.

This clone was seen just once. This chain uses TRBV28 with TRBJ1-1; unclear D gene. The germline V gene encodes CDR1 MDHEN and CDR2 SYDVKM. Trimming took 8 bases from V and 8 from J, leaving 15 bases between them. The CDR3 is made up of 12 amino acids. CDR3 coding DNA: TGTGCCAGCCGGGGATCCAAGGAGGAAGCTTTCTTT. Protein: CASRGSKEEAFF. Using reference TRBV28 and TRBJ1-1 for the parts outside the CDR3, the full variable domain is DVKVTQSSRYLVKRTGEKVFLECVQDMDHENMFWYRQDPGLGLRLIYFSYDVKMKEKGDIPEGYSVSREKKERFSLILESASTNQTSMYLCASRGSKEEAFFGQGTRLTVV.